This is a list of T cell receptor beta chains from one sample in a study of Ad26.COV2.S vaccination and SARS-CoV-2 variants. Profiled with immunoSEQ multiplex PCR; TCRdb holds only in-frame clones, not every one. The sample has over 250,000 clones, more than 70% seen once. The sequencing here drew on peripheral blood, taken in a trial of Ad26.COV2.S vaccine versus placebo. The receptors shown here come from a person aged 18-60 years who received the Ad26.COV2.S COVID-19 vaccine or a placebo. Each CDR3 is given with its conserved first and last residue. A D gene is named only where the DNA matches it firmly. Size values are once, few and many counts, or a class for expanded clones, and some rows have none.

-	TRBV28	TRBJ1-1	few	CASSQGPNTEAFF	TGTGCCAGCAGTCAGGGCCCGAACACTGAAGCTTTCTTT
TRBD1	TRBV5-1	TRBJ1-6	-	CASSLSGQAFNSPLHF	TGCGCCAGCAGCTTGTCAGGACAGGCTTTTAATTCACCCCTCCACTTT
-	TRBV6-5	TRBJ2-7	-	CASSYGREQYF	TGTGCCAGCAGTTACGGCCGGGAGCAGTACTTC
-	TRBV2	TRBJ1-2	once	CASNLEDYGYTF	TGTGCCAGCAATCTCGAGGACTATGGCTACACCTTC
-	TRBV4-2	TRBJ2-1	-	CASSQGQGVGQFF	TGTGCCAGCAGCCAAGGGCAGGGCGTTGGGCAGTTCTTC
TRBD1	TRBV5-1	TRBJ2-3	-	CATSTGAVTDTQYF	TGCGCCACCTCGACAGGGGCGGTCACAGATACGCAGTATTTT
-	TRBV19	TRBJ1-4	-	CASSRTVEWEKLFF	TGTGCCAGTAGTCGGACAGTAGAGTGGGAAAAACTGTTTTTT
-	TRBV7-2	TRBJ2-2	-	CASSELGNTGELFF	TGTGCCAGCAGCGAACTAGGAAACACCGGGGAGCTGTTTTTT
-	TRBV28	TRBJ1-2	-	CASTTRLGPYTF	TGTGCCAGCACCACTAGACTGGGACCTTACACCTTC
TRBD2	TRBV19	TRBJ2-3	-	CASSTPTSGGTDTQYF	TGTGCCAGTAGTACCCCGACTAGCGGGGGCACAGATACGCAGTATTTT
-	TRBV5-4	TRBJ1-1	few	CASSPPDTEAFF	TGTGCCAGCAGCCCACCGGACACTGAAGCTTTCTTT
-	TRBV19	TRBJ1-1	-	CASSTALMWAEAFF	TGTGCCAGTAGTACAGCTCTAATGTGGGCGGAAGCTTTCTTT
-	TRBV27	TRBJ2-7	-	CASSLTGAAFSYEQYF	TGTGCCAGCAGTCTCACCGGCGCGGCTTTTTCCTACGAGCAGTACTTC
-	TRBV7-2	TRBJ1-2	-	CASSGRTANYGYTF	TGTGCCAGCAGCGGACGGACAGCTAACTATGGCTACACCTTC
-	TRBV5-4	TRBJ1-1	-	CASSSPLRGLNTEAFF	TGTGCCAGCAGCTCACCCTTGCGGGGATTGAACACTGAAGCTTTCTTT
-	TRBV7-6	TRBJ2-3	-	CASSPHLVQGDTQYF	TGTGCCAGCAGCCCCCACCTTGTGCAGGGGGATACGCAGTATTTT
-	TRBV4-1	TRBJ2-2	-	CASRVPGELFF	TGCGCCAGCAGGGTACCCGGGGAGCTGTTTTTT
-	TRBV5-6	TRBJ2-2	-	CASSLGGNTGELFF	TGTGCCAGCAGCTTGGGGGGCAACACCGGGGAGCTGTTTTTT
-	TRBV7-2	TRBJ1-1	-	CASSAGGGLMNTEAFF	TGTGCCAGCAGCGCCGGGGGAGGGCTAATGAACACTGAAGCTTTCTTT
-	TRBV10-3	TRBJ1-1	-	CATEHLLDGNTEAFF	TGTGCCACCGAGCATTTATTGGACGGGAACACTGAAGCTTTCTTT
-	TRBV14	TRBJ1-1	-	CASSQDMNTEAFF	TGTGCCAGCAGCCAAGATATGAACACTGAAGCTTTCTTT
TRBD2	TRBV3-1/TRBV3-2	TRBJ2-7	-	CASSSGIAKEQYF	TGTGCCAGCAGCAGCGGGATAGCCAAAGAGCAGTACTTC
-	TRBV10-1	TRBJ1-1	few	CASSESSWGEAFF	TGCGCCAGCAGTGAGTCGTCTTGGGGTGAAGCTTTCTTT
TRBD2	TRBV29-1	TRBJ2-1	-	CSPGASGRSSYNEQFF	TGCAGCCCCGGGGCTAGCGGACGGAGCTCCTACAATGAGCAGTTCTTC
TRBD1	TRBV7-6	TRBJ2-5	-	CASSLGGTGKQETQYF	TGTGCCAGCAGCTTAGGGGGGACAGGGAAACAAGAGACCCAGTACTTC
-	TRBV5-1	TRBJ2-3	-	CASSQGAGEDTQYF	TGCGCCAGCAGTCAGGGGGCGGGAGAAGATACGCAGTATTTT
-	TRBV7-9	TRBJ1-1	-	CASSLEAFF	TGTGCCAGCAGCTTAGAAGCTTTCTTT
TRBD1	TRBV2	TRBJ2-1	-	CASRARQGVDEQFF	TGTGCCAGCAGGGCGAGACAGGGGGTTGATGAGCAGTTCTTC
TRBD2	TRBV30	TRBJ2-1	-	CAWEDGTSSFTYNEQFF	TGTGCCTGGGAGGATGGGACTAGCTCGTTCACCTACAATGAGCAGTTCTTC
-	TRBV7-2	TRBJ1-6	few	CASSLAANSPLHF	TGTGCCAGCAGCTTAGCAGCCAATTCACCCCTCCACTTT
-	TRBV15	TRBJ2-3	-	CATSRRAGGTDTQYF	TGTGCCACCAGCAGAAGAGCGGGTGGCACAGATACGCAGTATTTT
-	TRBV5-1	TRBJ1-2	-	CASSDPSRDLSYGYTF	TGCGCCAGCAGCGACCCGTCCCGGGACCTAAGTTATGGCTACACCTTC
-	TRBV10-1	TRBJ2-2	once	CASSESGSWVGELFF	TGCGCCAGCAGTGAGTCTGGTAGCTGGGTCGGGGAGCTGTTTTTT
-	TRBV5-1	TRBJ1-1	-	CASSLFGGETEAFF	TGCGCCAGCAGCTTGTTTGGGGGGGAGACTGAAGCTTTCTTT
-	TRBV7-9	TRBJ1-2	-	CASSLESYNYGYTF	TGTGCCAGCAGCCTCGAGTCATACAACTATGGCTACACCTTC
-	TRBV7-9	TRBJ2-3	-	CASSLIRADTQYF	TGTGCCAGCAGCTTGATCAGGGCAGATACGCAGTATTTT
-	TRBV27	TRBJ1-1	-	CASPEAVAVMNTEAFF	TGTGCCAGTCCGGAGGCCGTAGCCGTCATGAACACTGAAGCTTTCTTT
-	TRBV29-1	TRBJ2-2	-	CGGLPNTGELFF	TGCGGGGGCCTTCCGAACACCGGGGAGCTGTTTTTT
-	TRBV5-6	TRBJ2-7	-	CASSPPGSRSYEQYF	TGTGCCAGCAGTCCCCCAGGATCAAGATCCTACGAGCAGTACTTC
TRBD2	TRBV4-1	TRBJ2-1	-	CASSQMGASGRAVDNEQFF	TGCGCCAGCAGCCAGATGGGGGCTAGCGGGAGGGCCGTGGACAATGAGCAGTTCTTC
-	TRBV6-5	TRBJ2-7	-	CASSPTPGFHEQYF	TGTGCCAGCAGTCCTACCCCAGGGTTCCACGAGCAGTACTTC
-	TRBV30	TRBJ1-2	once	CAWSVTSGGYTF	TGTGCCTGGAGTGTGACGAGCGGAGGCTACACCTTC
-	TRBV6-4	TRBJ1-4	-	CASTGRKGLGANEKLFF	TGTGCCAGCACGGGACGAAAGGGGCTCGGGGCTAATGAAAAACTGTTTTTT
-	TRBV18	TRBJ2-2	-	CASSPLDLSDTGELFF	TGTGCCAGCTCTCCACTAGACCTATCGGACACCGGGGAGCTGTTTTTT
-	TRBV29-1	TRBJ2-3	-	CSVVLNADTQYF	TGCAGCGTTGTCTTGAACGCAGATACGCAGTATTTT
TRBD1	TRBV6-5	TRBJ1-5	-	CASSFYRGQPQHF	TGTGCCAGCAGCTTCTACAGGGGTCAGCCCCAGCATTTT
-	TRBV5-1	TRBJ2-3	-	CASSPVGVTHTDTQYF	TGCGCCAGCAGTCCTGTTGGTGTCACGCACACAGATACGCAGTATTTT
TRBD2	TRBV2	TRBJ2-3	-	CASRGLAGDTQYF	TGTGCCAGCAGGGGACTAGCGGGAGATACGCAGTATTTT
-	TRBV15	TRBJ2-3	once	CATSRTSTDTQYF	TGTGCCACCAGCAGGACCAGCACAGATACGCAGTATTTT
TRBD1	TRBV2	TRBJ1-1	once	CASGGQGRTEAFF	TGTGCCAGCGGGGGACAGGGAAGGACTGAAGCTTTCTTT